This entry features one TCR beta chain sequence. Produced via immunoSEQ multiplex PCR; TCRdb's table is partial and in-frame only. The sample includes some 1.4 million clones, roughly 96% of them seen just once. This sample is part of a study of shared clonotypes between healthy human individuals. Germline V gene data show CDR1 as SGHNT and CDR2 as YENEEA. V lost 5 bases, J lost 1 base, and 5 bases stayed unmatched. The CDR3 extends over 14 amino acids. This chain links TRBV11-3 with TRBJ2-7; 7 nucleotides line up with TRBD1. Material: naive CD4+ T cells sorted from blood. Documented subset: CD45RA+ positively selected. The receptor was derived from a man aged 25 to 40 in good health. The CDR3 loop reads CASSPGQESYEQYF. The CDR3 region has the DNA TGTGCCAGCAGCCCAGGACAGGAGTCCTACGAGCAGTACTTC.